One sample yielded the 29 T cell receptor beta chains listed below, sequenced in a study of blood T cell repertoires in COVID-19. TCRdb's table, derived via immunoSEQ multiplex PCR, lists solely in-frame clones and lacks some. Of tens of thousands of clones in the sample, 65% to 85% were seen once. Sequenced material: peripheral blood. These receptors all come from a man between 65 and 80 years old with COVID-19, enrolled during active disease.

The rearrangement links TRBV6-5 to TRBJ2-7; maybe TRBD1 (6 bases). Germline values: CDR1 MNHEY, CDR2 SVGAGI. V was shortened by 4 bases and J by 5 bases, with 18 bases between the two germline ends. CDR3 length: 15 residues. The DNA of the CDR3 is TGTGCCAGCAGTTCCCCCGGGACAAATTTCAACGAGCAGTACTTC. Translating gives CASSSPGTNFNEQYF.

The V gene is TRBV19, the J gene TRBJ2-5, with no clear D. Trimming left V 5 bases short and J 2 bases short, with 12 bases between. This CDR3 comprises 14 residues. Germline V gives CDR1 LNHDA, CDR2 SQIVND (reference sequence). The CDR3 spells CASSFQRGQETQYF. CDR3 nucleotides: TGTGCCAGTAGTTTTCAGCGTGGGCAAGAGACCCAGTACTTC.

This clone was observed once. The chain joins TRBV5-3 to TRBJ2-5, with D possibly being TRBD2 (6 bases). TRBV5-3 is an ORF; its function is uncertain. The CDR3 spans 18 residues. The ends were cut back, 4 bases at V and 3 bases at J, with 25 bases in the middle. The CDR3 spells CARSQTRTQEGSKETQYF. The CDR3 region has the DNA TGTGCCAGAAGCCAGACAAGAACCCAGGAGGGCAGTAAAGAGACCCAGTACTTC.

This chain connects TRBV7-9 to TRBJ2-5; 7 bases match TRBD1. The germline V gene has CDR1 SEHNR and CDR2 FQNEAQ (reference sequence). Trimming removed 2 bases from V and 1 base from J; junction bases left unmatched: 4. The CDR3 totals 15 residues. CDR3 sequence: CASSLRTGAQETQYF. CDR3 nucleotides: TGTGCCAGCAGCTTACGTACAGGGGCCCAAGAGACCCAGTACTTC. Based on the CDR3 plus reference TRBV7-9 and TRBJ2-5, the full variable domain is DTGVSQNPRHKITKRGQNVTFRCDPISEHNRLYWYRQTLGQGPEFLTYFQNEAQLEKSRLLSDRFSAERPKGSFSTLEIQRTEQGDSAMYLCASSLRTGAQETQYFGPGTRLLVL.

This chain links TRBV5-1 with TRBJ2-7, with a possible D match to TRBD2 (5 bases). This CDR3 region has 14 residues. V lost 5 bases and J lost 0, with 12 bases in between. CDR1 and CDR2 (germline): SGHRS, YFSETQ. The CDR3, as DNA: TGCGCCAGCAGTTGGGAGAAGAGCTCCTACGAGCAGTACTTC. As protein: CASSWEKSSYEQYF.

The chain employs TRBV5-1 and TRBJ2-4; 9 bases line up with TRBD2. V lost 3 bases to trimming and J lost 9 bases; unmatched junction nucleotides: 10. The CDR3 loop spans 15 amino acids. Germline CDR1 is SGHRS and CDR2 is YFSETQ. CDR3 DNA: TGCGCCAGCAGCTCGGGAGTAGCGGGAGACGGCATTCAGTACTTC. Translated: CASSSGVAGDGIQYF.

The chain has TRBV9 and TRBJ2-1; 7 bases match TRBD2. Germline trimming cut 2 bases from V and 7 bases from J; bases unmatched to any gene: 3. The CDR3 contains 13 residues. Germline V gene lookup returns CDR1 SGDLS and CDR2 YYNGEE. The CDR3, as DNA: TGTGCCAGCAGCGTGGGACTATCAAATGAGCAGTTCTTC. The encoded protein is CASSVGLSNEQFF.

V usage is TRBV5-4 and J usage is TRBJ1-1; D uncertain. Trimming left V 4 bases short and J 0 bases short, with 16 bases between. Germline CDR1 reads SGHNT; CDR2 reads YYREEE (reference sequence). This CDR3 region has 16 residues. This chain's CDR3 is CASSPLDRDLNTEAFF. CDR3 coding DNA: TGTGCCAGCAGCCCCCTTGATCGGGATTTGAACACTGAAGCTTTCTTT. Together with reference TRBV5-4 and TRBJ1-1, the CDR3 gives the full variable domain: ETGVTQSPTHLIKTRGQQVTLRCSSQSGHNTVSWYQQALGQGPQFIFQYYREEENGRGNFPPRFSGLQFPNYSSELNVNALELDDSALYLCASSPLDRDLNTEAFFGQGTRLTVV.

The table lists this clone with a count of one. The chain employs TRBV28 and TRBJ1-2; 7 bases match TRBD1. From germline, CDR1 is MDHEN and CDR2 SYDVKM. The CDR3 extends over 14 amino acids. After removal of 6 bases from V and 2 bases from J, the junction contained 6 bases not matched to a gene. DNA of the CDR3: TGTGCCAGCAGCAAGACAGGGCGGAACTATGGCTACACCTTC. It is translated as CASSKTGRNYGYTF.

V and J are TRBV7-9 and TRBJ1-2; 7 bases agree with TRBD1. This CDR3 has 14 amino acids. V was clipped by 1 base and J by 8 bases; unmatched bases: 7. The germline V gene has CDR1 SEHNR and CDR2 FQNEAQ (reference sequence). CDR3 in amino acids: CASSLGTGEEGYTF. In DNA, the CDR3 is TGTGCCAGCAGCTTAGGGACAGGCGAAGAGGGCTACACCTTC.

This clone has just a few counts. The chain is built from TRBV10-3 and TRBJ1-5; D gene ambiguous. Trimming removed 6 bases at V and 7 bases at J, with 13 bases between. The CDR3 consists of 13 residues. Germline lookup yields CDR1 ENHRY and CDR2 SYGVKD. The CDR3 DNA reads TGTGCCATCAGGAACGTCGACGGGCAGCCCCAGCATTTT. It codes for CAIRNVDGQPQHF.

The V gene is TRBV7-8, the J gene TRBJ2-2; D might be TRBD1 (6 bases). The CDR3 has 16 amino acids. V was shortened by 3 bases and J by 1 base, with 12 bases between the two germline ends. CDR1 is SGHVS, CDR2 FQNEAQ, per germline. CDR3 sequence: CASSFTRGGNTGELFF. CDR3 nucleotides: TGTGCCAGCAGCTTTACCCGAGGGGGGAACACCGGGGAGCTGTTTTTT.

The genes are TRBV3-1 (or the pseudogene TRBV3-2) and TRBJ1-2; tentative D call: TRBD1 (5 bases). CDR1 is LGHDT and CDR2 is YNNKEL in the germline V gene (reference sequence). The CDR3 contains 16 residues. V was trimmed by 0 bases and J by 0 bases, leaving 11 bases between them. The CDR3 here is CASSQDPTVANYGYTF. CDR3 sequence (DNA): TGTGCCAGCAGCCAAGATCCGACAGTAGCTAACTATGGCTACACCTTC.

The chain uses TRBV10-2 and TRBJ1-6, with D unclear. Germline CDR1 WSHSY, CDR2 SAAADI. The CDR3 is made up of 14 amino acids. Trimming left V 8 bases short and J 4 bases short, with 12 bases between. This CDR3 is CASRLGPYNSPLHF. CDR3 DNA sequence: TGCGCCAGCCGCCTGGGCCCTTATAATTCACCCCTCCACTTT.

The chain carries TRBV18 and TRBJ1-3; D is possibly TRBD1 (5 bases). The V and J ends lost 3 bases and 4 bases respectively, with 13 bases between them. This CDR3 has 15 amino acids. Per the germline V gene, CDR1 is KGHSH and CDR2 is LQKENI. CDR3 nucleotides: TGTGCCAGCTCACCCAATCAGGGATACGGAAACACCATATATTTT. It translates to CASSPNQGYGNTIYF.

The chain carries TRBV29-1 and TRBJ1-2; no definite D call. The CDR3 covers 14 residues. Germline V CDR1 and CDR2: SQVTM, ANQGSEA. V was trimmed by 6 bases and J by 4 bases, leaving 18 bases between them. CDR3 amino acids: CSVVPNPGGYGYTF. The CDR3 DNA sequence: TGCAGCGTCGTACCTAACCCAGGAGGCTATGGCTACACCTTC.

The J gene is TRBJ1-1, the V gene TRBV9; D uncertain. The germline V and J ends were trimmed by 0 bases and 2 bases, with 8 bases remaining between them. The germline V gene encodes CDR1 SGDLS and CDR2 YYNGEE. The CDR3 totals 14 residues. The CDR3 protein is CASSVGADNTEAFF. The CDR3 region has the DNA TGTGCCAGCAGCGTAGGGGCAGACAACACTGAAGCTTTCTTT.

This chain connects TRBV27 to TRBJ1-2; TRBD1 agrees at 11 bases. V lost 6 bases and J lost 2; bases outside the gene matches: 5. The CDR3 spans 15 residues. Looked up from germline, CDR1 is MNHEY and CDR2 is SMNVEV (reference sequence). The CDR3 spells CASSRRTGGNYGYTF. In DNA, the CDR3 is TGTGCCAGCAGCCGACGGACAGGGGGCAACTATGGCTACACCTTC.

The chain recombines TRBV7-2 with TRBJ1-2, with 11 bases identical to TRBD1. The junction had 8 bases not matched to a gene; V was cut back by 5 bases and J by 0 bases. Germline CDR1 reads SGHTA; CDR2 reads FQGNSA. CDR3 length equals 17 residues. CDR3 in amino acids: CASSLTRTGGSNYGYTF. DNA of the CDR3: TGTGCCAGCAGCCTCACAAGGACAGGGGGCTCTAACTATGGCTACACCTTC. Using reference TRBV7-2 and TRBJ1-2 for the parts outside the CDR3, the full variable domain is GAGVSQSPSNKVTEKGKDVELRCDPISGHTALYWYRQSLGQGLEFLIYFQGNSAPDKSGLPSDRFSAERTGGSVSTLTIQRTQQEDSAVYLCASSLTRTGGSNYGYTFGSGTRLTVV.

V and J are TRBV9 and TRBJ1-2; tentative D call: TRBD1 (6 bases). The CDR3 is made up of 13 amino acids. Trimming took off 0 bases at V and 5 bases at J, with 8 bases between the two ends. Per the germline V gene, CDR1 is SGDLS and CDR2 is YYNGEE. As DNA, the CDR3 is TGTGCCAGCAGCGTAGGGACAGTTTATGGCTACACCTTC. Its protein product is CASSVGTVYGYTF.

The J gene is TRBJ1-2, the V gene TRBV2, with a weak D call TRBD1 (5 bases). This CDR3 is built from 14 residues. Germline V lookup: CDR1 SNHLY, CDR2 FYNNEI. Trimming removed 3 bases at V and 4 bases at J, with 12 bases between. CDR3 residues: CASSDRRQIYGYTF. DNA of the CDR3: TGTGCCAGCAGTGATCGTAGACAGATCTATGGCTACACCTTC.

This clone was counted only a few times. DNA of the CDR3: TGTGCCAGCAGCTCGGGACAGGGGATTTACTATGGCTACACCTTC. Translation gives CASSSGQGIYYGYTF. The chain links TRBV5-5 to TRBJ1-2; 10 nucleotides agree with TRBD1. The CDR3 consists of 15 residues. V shed 3 bases, J shed 3 bases, and the junction held 5 bases outside the gene matches. CDR1 is SGHKS, CDR2 YYEKEE, per germline (reference sequence).

This clone was seen more than once but under ten times. This chain connects TRBV6-5 to TRBJ2-6, with D maybe TRBD1 (5 bases). V dropped 5 bases and J dropped 0 bases, with 8 bases sitting between them. This CDR3 contains 15 residues. The V gene's germline CDR1 is MNHEY and CDR2 SVGAGI. The CDR3 loop reads CASSRQYSGANVLTF. The CDR3, as DNA: TGTGCCAGCAGTCGACAGTACTCTGGGGCCAACGTCCTGACTTTC.

The V call is TRBV5-1, the J call TRBJ2-5; 10 bases are a match to TRBD2. V was clipped by 4 bases and J by 5 bases; unmatched bases: 8. The CDR3 totals 15 residues. Germline CDR1 SGHRS, CDR2 YFSETQ. The CDR3 DNA sequence: TGCGCCAGCAGCGTCTCTAGCGGGAGTTGGGAGACCCAGTACTTC. It is translated as CASSVSSGSWETQYF.

The chain has TRBV5-8 and TRBJ2-7; TRBD2 might be the D (6 bases). Germline CDR1 and CDR2: SGHTS and YDEGEE. V lost 7 bases to trimming and J lost 0 bases, with 14 bases between them. This CDR3 has 14 amino acids. DNA of the CDR3: TGTGCCAGCTACGGGGGTAGGGTCTCCTACGAGCAGTACTTC. It is translated as CASYGGRVSYEQYF.

A few counts support this clone. The chain carries TRBV7-3 and TRBJ2-1, with 8 bases aligning to TRBD2. Germline loops: CDR1 SGHTA, CDR2 FQGTGA. The CDR3 totals 15 residues. Trimming at V came to 5 bases and at J to 1 base, leaving 4 bases not matched to a gene. The CDR3 nucleotides are TGTGCCAGCAGCACTACTAGCGGTTCCTACAATGAGCAGTTCTTC. This codes for CASSTTSGSYNEQFF.

The J gene is TRBJ1-5, the V gene TRBV28, with 9 bases fitting TRBD1. CDR1 and CDR2 from the germline V gene are MDHEN and SYDVKM. CDR3 length: 14 residues. V was clipped by 6 bases and J by 4 bases; unmatched bases: 4. This CDR3 is CASRSGTGNQPQHF. The CDR3, as DNA: TGTGCCAGCAGATCCGGGACAGGGAATCAGCCCCAGCATTTT.

The V and J genes are TRBV28 and TRBJ2-7; TRBD2 matches 9 bases. The CDR3 covers 15 residues. Germline CDR1 and CDR2: MDHEN and SYDVKM. The trim removed 2 bases at V and 6 bases at J, leaving 8 bases unmatched. DNA for the CDR3: TGTGCCAGCAGTTTAAATAGCGGGAGTCTGTCCGAGCAGTACTTC. The encoded protein is CASSLNSGSLSEQYF.

This sequence joins TRBV27 and TRBJ1-5, with a possible D match to TRBD1 (5 bases). This CDR3 has 16 amino acids. V lost 2 bases to trimming and J lost 1 base, with 12 bases between them. Germline assignment: CDR1 MNHEY and CDR2 SMNVEV (reference sequence). The CDR3 DNA is TGTGCCAGCAGTTTAGAGGCAGGGAGGAGCAATCAGCCCCAGCATTTT. It specifies CASSLEAGRSNQPQHF.